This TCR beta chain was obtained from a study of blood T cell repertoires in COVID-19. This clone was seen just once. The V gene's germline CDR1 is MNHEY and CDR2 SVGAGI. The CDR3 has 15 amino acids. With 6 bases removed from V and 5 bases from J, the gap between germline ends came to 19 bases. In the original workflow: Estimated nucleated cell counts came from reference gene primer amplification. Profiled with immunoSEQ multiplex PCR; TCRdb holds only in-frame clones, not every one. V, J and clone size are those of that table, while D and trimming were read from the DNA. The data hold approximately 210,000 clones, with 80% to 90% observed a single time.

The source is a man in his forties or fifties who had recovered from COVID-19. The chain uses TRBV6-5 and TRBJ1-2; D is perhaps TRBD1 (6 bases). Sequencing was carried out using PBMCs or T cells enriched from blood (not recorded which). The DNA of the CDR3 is TGTGCCAGCAGCTACCAATACTCAGGGGATTATGGCTACACCTTC. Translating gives CASSYQYSGDYGYTF.